This T cell receptor beta chain was recovered during a study of CD8+CD57+ T cells in acquired aplastic anemia. About the research overall: Yields of DNA that came from sorted CD4+ and CD8+ cells averaged roughly 3.2 ug.

Overall study results and limits: Levels of CD8+ Simpson's diversity were not significantly distinct in patients versus controls.

Germline trimming cut 5 bases from V and 6 bases from J; bases unmatched to any gene: 26. This CDR3 is 20 amino acids long. Germline V gives CDR1 SGHRS, CDR2 YFSETQ. Notes on this clonotype: The antigen is not known.

Investigators profiled TCR beta VDJ and CDR3 from genomic DNA template. TCRdb re-called the reads with MiXCR, one entry per CDR3 protein. The data contain under 200,000 distinct CDR3 sequences, 64% of them singletons. The chain uses TRBV5-1 and TRBJ1-5, with TRBD1 matching over 7 bases. Sequences were obtained from sorted CD4+, CD8+, or CD8+CD57+ T cells (not recorded which) from PBMCs. This receptor was obtained from a human donor with severe aplastic anemia or a healthy control (not recorded which). The DNA for the CDR3 is TGCGCCAGCAGAAACTCCTTTGACAGGGAATATACGAGTCGTGGTCAGCCCCAGCATTTT. Its protein product is CASRNSFDREYTSRGQPQHF.